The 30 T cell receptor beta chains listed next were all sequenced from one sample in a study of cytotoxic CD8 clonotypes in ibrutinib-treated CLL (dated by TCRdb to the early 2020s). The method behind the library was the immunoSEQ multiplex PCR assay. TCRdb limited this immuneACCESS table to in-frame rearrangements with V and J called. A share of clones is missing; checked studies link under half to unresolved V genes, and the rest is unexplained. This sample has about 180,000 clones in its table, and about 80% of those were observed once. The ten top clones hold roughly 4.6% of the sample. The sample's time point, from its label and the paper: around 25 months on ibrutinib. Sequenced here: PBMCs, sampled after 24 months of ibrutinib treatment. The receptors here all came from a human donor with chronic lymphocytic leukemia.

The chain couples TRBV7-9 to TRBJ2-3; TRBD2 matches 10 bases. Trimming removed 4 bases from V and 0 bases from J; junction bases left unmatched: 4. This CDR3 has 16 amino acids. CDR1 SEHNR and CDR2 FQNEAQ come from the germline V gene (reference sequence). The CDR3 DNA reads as TGTGCCAGCAGCTCTAGGACTAGCGGTAGCACAGATACGCAGTATTTT. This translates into CASSSRTSGSTDTQYF.

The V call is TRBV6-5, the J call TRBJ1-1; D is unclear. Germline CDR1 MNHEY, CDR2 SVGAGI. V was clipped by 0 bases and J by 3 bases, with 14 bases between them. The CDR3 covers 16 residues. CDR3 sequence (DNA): TGTGCCAGCAGTTACTCTACTTGGGCGGCGGACACTGAAGCTTTCTTT. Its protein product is CASSYSTWAADTEAFF.

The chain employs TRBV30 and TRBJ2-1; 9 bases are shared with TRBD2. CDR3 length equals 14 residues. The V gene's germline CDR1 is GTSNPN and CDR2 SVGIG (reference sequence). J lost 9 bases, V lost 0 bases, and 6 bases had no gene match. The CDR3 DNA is TGTGCCTGGAGTGTGGGACTAGCTTGGGGTGAGCAGTTCTTC. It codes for CAWSVGLAWGEQFF.

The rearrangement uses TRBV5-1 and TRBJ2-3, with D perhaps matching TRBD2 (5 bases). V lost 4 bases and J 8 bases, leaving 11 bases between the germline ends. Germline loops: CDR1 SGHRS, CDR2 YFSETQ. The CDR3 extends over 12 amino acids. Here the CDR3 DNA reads TGCGCCAGCAGCCCCGGGGTGGGTACGCAGTATTTT. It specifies CASSPGVGTQYF. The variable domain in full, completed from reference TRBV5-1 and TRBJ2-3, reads KAGVTQTPRYLIKTRGQQVTLSCSPISGHRSVSWYQQTPGQGLQFLFEYFSETQRNKGNFPGRFSGRQFSNSRSEMNVSTLELGDSALYLCASSPGVGTQYFGPGTRLTVL.

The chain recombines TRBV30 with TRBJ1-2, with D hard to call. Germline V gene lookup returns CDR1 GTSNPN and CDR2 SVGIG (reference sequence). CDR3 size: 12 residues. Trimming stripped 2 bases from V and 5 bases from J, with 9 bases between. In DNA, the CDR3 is TGTGCCTGGAGTCGCGGCGGTTATGGCTACACCTTC. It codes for CAWSRGGYGYTF.

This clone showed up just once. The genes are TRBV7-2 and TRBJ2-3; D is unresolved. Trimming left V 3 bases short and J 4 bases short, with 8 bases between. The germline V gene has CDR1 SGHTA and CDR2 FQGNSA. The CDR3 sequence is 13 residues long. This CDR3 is CASSFSPPDTQYF. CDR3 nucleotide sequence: TGTGCCAGCAGCTTCTCCCCCCCAGATACGCAGTATTTT.

The CDR3 here is CASSLFSDTQYF. In nucleotides, the CDR3 is TGTGCCAGCAGTTTATTTTCAGATACGCAGTATTTT. J is TRBJ2-3 and V is TRBV28; no firm D call. The V and J ends lost 1 base and 4 bases respectively, with 3 bases between them. CDR1 MDHEN and CDR2 SYDVKM come from the germline V gene. The CDR3 is 12 amino acids.

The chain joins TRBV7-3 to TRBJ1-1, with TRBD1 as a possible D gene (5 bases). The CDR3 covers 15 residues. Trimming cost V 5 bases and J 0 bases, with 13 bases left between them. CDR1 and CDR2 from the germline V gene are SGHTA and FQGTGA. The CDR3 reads CASSPQVIMNTEAFF. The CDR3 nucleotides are TGTGCCAGCAGCCCACAGGTTATCATGAACACTGAAGCTTTCTTT.

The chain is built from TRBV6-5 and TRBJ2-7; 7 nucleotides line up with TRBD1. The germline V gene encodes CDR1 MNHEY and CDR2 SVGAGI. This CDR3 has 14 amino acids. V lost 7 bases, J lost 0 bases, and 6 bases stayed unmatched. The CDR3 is CASKTGLSSYEQYF. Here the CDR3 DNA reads TGTGCCAGCAAGACAGGGTTGAGCTCCTACGAGCAGTACTTC.

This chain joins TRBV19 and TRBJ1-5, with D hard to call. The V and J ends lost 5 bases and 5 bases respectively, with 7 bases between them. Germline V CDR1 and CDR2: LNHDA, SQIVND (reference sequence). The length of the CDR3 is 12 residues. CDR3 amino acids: CASSSFYQPQHF. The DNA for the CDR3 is TGTGCCAGTAGTTCCTTTTATCAGCCCCAGCATTTT.

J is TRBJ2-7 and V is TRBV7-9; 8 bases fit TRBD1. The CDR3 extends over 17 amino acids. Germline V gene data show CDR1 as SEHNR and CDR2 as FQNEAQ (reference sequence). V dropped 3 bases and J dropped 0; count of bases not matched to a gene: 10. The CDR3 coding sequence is TGTGCCAGCAGCTTGTATGGGAAAGGGACAGGCTCCTACGAGCAGTACTTC. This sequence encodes CASSLYGKGTGSYEQYF.

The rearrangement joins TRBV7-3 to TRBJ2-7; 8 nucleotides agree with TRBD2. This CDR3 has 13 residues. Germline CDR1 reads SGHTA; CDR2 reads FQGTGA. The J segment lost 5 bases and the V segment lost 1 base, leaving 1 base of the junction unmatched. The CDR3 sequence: CASSLNGRDEQYF. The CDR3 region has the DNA TGTGCCAGCAGCTTAAACGGGAGGGACGAGCAGTACTTC.

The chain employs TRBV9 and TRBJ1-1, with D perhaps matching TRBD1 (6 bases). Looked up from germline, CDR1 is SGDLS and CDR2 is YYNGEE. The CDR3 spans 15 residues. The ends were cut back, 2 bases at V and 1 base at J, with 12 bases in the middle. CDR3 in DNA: TGTGCCAGCAGCGTGGGGGGCAGCAGGAACACTGAAGCTTTCTTT. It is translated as CASSVGGSRNTEAFF. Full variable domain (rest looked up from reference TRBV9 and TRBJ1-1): DSGVTQTPKHLITATGQRVTLRCSPRSGDLSVYWYQQSLDQGLQFLIQYYNGEERAKGNILERFSAQQFPDLHSELNLSSLELGDSALYFCASSVGGSRNTEAFFGQGTRLTVV.

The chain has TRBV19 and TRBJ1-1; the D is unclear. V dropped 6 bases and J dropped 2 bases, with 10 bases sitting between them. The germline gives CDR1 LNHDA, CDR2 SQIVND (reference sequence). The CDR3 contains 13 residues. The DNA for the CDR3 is TGTGCCAGTAGCACCGGGGTCAACACTGAAGCTTTCTTT. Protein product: CASSTGVNTEAFF.

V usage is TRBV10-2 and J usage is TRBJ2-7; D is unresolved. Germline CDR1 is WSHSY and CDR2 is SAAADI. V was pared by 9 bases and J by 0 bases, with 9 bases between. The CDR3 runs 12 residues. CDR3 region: CARGPSSYEQYF. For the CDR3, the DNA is TGCGCCAGGGGTCCGAGCTCCTACGAGCAGTACTTC.

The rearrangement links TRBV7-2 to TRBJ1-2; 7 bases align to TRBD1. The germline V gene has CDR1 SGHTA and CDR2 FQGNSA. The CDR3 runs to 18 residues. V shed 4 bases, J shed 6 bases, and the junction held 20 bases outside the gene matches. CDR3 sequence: CASSSRAARDSGVDGYTF. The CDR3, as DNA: TGTGCCAGCAGCTCTAGGGCGGCCCGGGACAGTGGTGTCGATGGCTACACCTTC.

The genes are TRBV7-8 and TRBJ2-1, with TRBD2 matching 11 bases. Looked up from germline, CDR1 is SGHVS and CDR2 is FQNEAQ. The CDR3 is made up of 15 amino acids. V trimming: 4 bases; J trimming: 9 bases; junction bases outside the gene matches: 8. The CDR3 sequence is CASSSKVAGGSEQFF. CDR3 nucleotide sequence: TGTGCCAGCAGCTCAAAAGTAGCGGGGGGGAGTGAGCAGTTCTTC.

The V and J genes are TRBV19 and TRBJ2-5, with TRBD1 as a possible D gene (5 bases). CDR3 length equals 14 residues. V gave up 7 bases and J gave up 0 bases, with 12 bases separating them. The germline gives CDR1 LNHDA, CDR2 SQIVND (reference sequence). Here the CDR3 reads CASTPRQNQETQYF. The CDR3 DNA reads TGTGCCAGTACCCCTAGACAGAACCAAGAGACCCAGTACTTC.

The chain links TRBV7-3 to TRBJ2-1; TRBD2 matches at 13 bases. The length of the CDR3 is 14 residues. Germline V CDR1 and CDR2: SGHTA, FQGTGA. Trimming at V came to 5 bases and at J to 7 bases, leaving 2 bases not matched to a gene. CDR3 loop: CASSVTSGRNEQFF. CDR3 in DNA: TGTGCCAGCAGCGTGACTAGCGGGAGGAATGAGCAGTTCTTC.

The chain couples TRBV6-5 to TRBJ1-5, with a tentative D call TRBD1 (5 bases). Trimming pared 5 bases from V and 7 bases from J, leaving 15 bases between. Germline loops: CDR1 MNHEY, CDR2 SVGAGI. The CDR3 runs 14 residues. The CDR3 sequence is CASSHSGREQPQHF. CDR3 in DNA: TGTGCCAGCAGTCACAGCGGCAGGGAACAGCCCCAGCATTTT.

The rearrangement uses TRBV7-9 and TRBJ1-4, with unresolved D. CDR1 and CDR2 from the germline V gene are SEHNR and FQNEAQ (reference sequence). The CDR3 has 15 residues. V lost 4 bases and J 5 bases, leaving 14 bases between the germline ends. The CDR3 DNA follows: TGTGCCAGCAGCTCCCGTGACCCTCCGAATGAAAAACTGTTTTTT. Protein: CASSSRDPPNEKLFF. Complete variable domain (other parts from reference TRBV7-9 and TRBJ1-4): DTGVSQNPRHKITKRGQNVTFRCDPISEHNRLYWYRQTLGQGPEFLTYFQNEAQLEKSRLLSDRFSAERPKGSFSTLEIQRTEQGDSAMYLCASSSRDPPNEKLFFGSGTQLSVL.

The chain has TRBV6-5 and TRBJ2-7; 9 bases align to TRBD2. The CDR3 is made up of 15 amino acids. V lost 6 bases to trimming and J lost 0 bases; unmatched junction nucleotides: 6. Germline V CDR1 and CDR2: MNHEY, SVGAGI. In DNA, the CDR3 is TGTGCCAGCAGGCTGACTAGCGGAAGCTCCTACGAGCAGTACTTC. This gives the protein CASRLTSGSSYEQYF.

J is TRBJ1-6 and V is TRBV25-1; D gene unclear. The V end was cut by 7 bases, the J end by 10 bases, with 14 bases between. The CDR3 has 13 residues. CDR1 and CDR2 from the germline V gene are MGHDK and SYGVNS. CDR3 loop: CASTGSLGSPLHF. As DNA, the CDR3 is TGTGCCAGCACTGGATCCTTAGGGTCACCCCTCCACTTT.

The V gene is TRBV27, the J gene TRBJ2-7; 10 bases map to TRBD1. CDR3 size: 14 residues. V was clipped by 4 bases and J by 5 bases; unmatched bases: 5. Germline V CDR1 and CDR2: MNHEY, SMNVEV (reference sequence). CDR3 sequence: CASSWGTGVHEQYF. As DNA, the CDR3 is TGTGCCAGCAGTTGGGGGACAGGGGTCCACGAGCAGTACTTC.

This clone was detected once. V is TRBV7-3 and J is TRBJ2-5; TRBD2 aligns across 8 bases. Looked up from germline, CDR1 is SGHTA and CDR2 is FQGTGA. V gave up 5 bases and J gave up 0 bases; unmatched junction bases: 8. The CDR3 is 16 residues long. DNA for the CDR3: TGTGCCAGCAGCCCCCGGGGTAGCGGGAACCAAGAGACCCAGTACTTC. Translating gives CASSPRGSGNQETQYF.

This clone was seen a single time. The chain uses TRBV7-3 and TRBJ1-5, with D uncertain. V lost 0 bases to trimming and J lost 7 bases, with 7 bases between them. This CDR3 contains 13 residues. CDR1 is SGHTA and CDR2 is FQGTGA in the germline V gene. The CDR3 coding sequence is TGTGCCAGCAGCTTAACGTCCACGCAGCCCCAGCATTTT. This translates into CASSLTSTQPQHF.

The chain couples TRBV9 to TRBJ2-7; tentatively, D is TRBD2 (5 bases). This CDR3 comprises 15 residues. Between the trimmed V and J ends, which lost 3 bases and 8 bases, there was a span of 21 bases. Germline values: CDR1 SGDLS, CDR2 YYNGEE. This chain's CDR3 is CASSGGGGQTTKQYF. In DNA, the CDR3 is TGTGCCAGCAGCGGTGGCGGTGGGCAGACTACCAAGCAGTACTTC.

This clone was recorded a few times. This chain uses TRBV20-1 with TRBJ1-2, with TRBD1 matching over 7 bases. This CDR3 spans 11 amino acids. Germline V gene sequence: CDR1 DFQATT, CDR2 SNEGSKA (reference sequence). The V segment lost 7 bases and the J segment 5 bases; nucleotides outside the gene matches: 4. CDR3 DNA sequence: TGCAGTGTTGACAGGGCATATGGCTACACCTTC. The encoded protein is CSVDRAYGYTF.

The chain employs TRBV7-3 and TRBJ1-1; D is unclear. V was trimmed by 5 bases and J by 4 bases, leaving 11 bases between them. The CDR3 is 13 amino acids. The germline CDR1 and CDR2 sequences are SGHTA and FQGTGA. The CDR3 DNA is TGTGCCAGCAGCACCGGAACATCCACTGAAGCTTTCTTT. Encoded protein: CASSTGTSTEAFF.

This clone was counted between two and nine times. CDR3 DNA sequence: TGTGCCAGCAGTTACGGTCGTAACTCTGGAAACACCATATATTTT. Translating it yields CASSYGRNSGNTIYF. V is TRBV6-5 and J is TRBJ1-3; D is ambiguous. The CDR3 runs to 15 residues. Trimming removed 2 bases at V and 0 bases at J, with 8 bases between. CDR1 MNHEY and CDR2 SVGAGI come from the germline V gene.